The 24 T cell receptor beta chains in this list originate from one sample, sequenced in a study of regulatory T cells in long-lasting Graves disease. Time point meaning: persistent/refractory GD, antithyroid drugs over 5 years with positive TRAb. Extracted RNA from PBMCs served as the source of the TCR library. Construction of the TCR beta libraries employed iRepertoire HTBI primers in conjunction with Arm-PCR of CDR3 regions. Using its own MiXCR run on the multiplex PCR reads, TCRdb lists one record per CDR3 protein. The sample includes around 400,000 distinct CDR3 sequences, roughly 24% of them seen just once. The specimen was peripheral blood mononuclear cells (PBMCs), collected when the disease was refractory, from a patient treated with antithyroid drugs. Source of these receptors: a woman in her forties with Graves disease.

The chain has TRBV20-1 and TRBJ1-5; 9 nucleotides agree with TRBD1. Per the germline V gene, CDR1 is DFQATT and CDR2 is SNEGSKA (reference sequence). The CDR3 length is 14 residues. The V gene end was trimmed by 6 bases and the J gene end by 4 bases; junction bases not matched to a gene: 7. As DNA, the CDR3 is TGCAGTGCCGTCCTGACAGGGGGTAATCAGCCCCAGCATTTT. Translated: CSAVLTGGNQPQHF.

Many counts were recorded for this clonotype. The J gene is TRBJ1-5, the V gene TRBV28; 7 bases map to TRBD1. Germline loops: CDR1 MDHEN, CDR2 SYDVKM. V gave up 5 bases and J gave up 6 bases; unmatched junction bases: 7. The CDR3 length is 14 residues. The CDR3: CASSLRQGIQPQHF. CDR3 DNA sequence: TGTGCCAGCAGTCTTAGACAGGGTATTCAGCCCCAGCATTTT.

The V gene is TRBV25-1, the J gene TRBJ2-5; TRBD1 matches at 7 bases. V lost 5 bases to trimming and J lost 2 bases; unmatched junction nucleotides: 5. The CDR3 totals 14 residues. CDR1 and CDR2 (germline): MGHDK, SYGVNS. CDR3 bases: TGTGCCAGCAGTTCTACAGGGGAACAAGAGACCCAGTACTTC. Protein sequence: CASSSTGEQETQYF.

The V call is TRBV6-9, the J call TRBJ1-1; 7 bases match TRBD1. Germline CDR1 is MNHGY and CDR2 is SVAAGI. This CDR3 is 17 amino acids long. With 3 bases clipped from V and 4 bases from J, the junction kept 14 bases outside the gene matches. DNA for the CDR3: TGTGCCAGCAGTTACTTCATCGGACACAGGGGCAGCACTGAAGCTTTCTTT. Its translation: CASSYFIGHRGSTEAFF.

This clonotype was picked up a small number of times. The V call is TRBV2, the J call TRBJ2-5, with D tentatively TRBD2 (6 bases). Per germline, CDR1 SNHLY and CDR2 FYNNEI. Trimming removed 6 bases from V and 4 bases from J, with 30 bases in between. The CDR3 length is 19 residues. CDR3 protein: CASSWHGGAGQTWGETQYF. CDR3 nucleotides: TGTGCCAGCAGCTGGCACGGGGGAGCCGGGCAAACATGGGGAGAGACCCAGTACTTC.

This chain connects TRBV7-9 to TRBJ2-1; 9 nucleotides align to TRBD2. The CDR3 consists of 15 residues. The trim removed 4 bases at V and 5 bases at J, leaving 6 bases unmatched. Germline V gene data show CDR1 as SEHNR and CDR2 as FQNEAQ (reference sequence). The CDR3: CASSYRLAANNEQFF. In DNA form, the CDR3 reads TGTGCCAGCAGCTACAGACTAGCGGCAAACAATGAGCAGTTCTTC. Looking up the rest from reference TRBV7-9 and TRBJ2-1 gives the full variable domain: DTGVSQNPRHKITKRGQNVTFRCDPISEHNRLYWYRQTLGQGPEFLTYFQNEAQLEKSRLLSDRFSAERPKGSFSTLEIQRTEQGDSAMYLCASSYRLAANNEQFFGPGTRLTVL.

This clonotype was observed many times. The gene calls are TRBV12-3 or TRBV12-4 and TRBJ2-4; 13 bases are a match to TRBD2. The length of the CDR3 is 18 residues. With V trimmed by 6 bases and J by 1 base, 9 bases remained unmatched. The CDR3 reads CASRQLAGGPGAKNIQYF. DNA of the CDR3: TGTGCCAGCAGGCAACTAGCGGGAGGGCCAGGGGCCAAAAACATTCAGTACTTC.

This clonotype was recorded a few times. The CDR3 spells CASSRLSEDQPQHF. The CDR3 DNA reads as TGTGCCAGTAGTCGTTTGTCCGAAGATCAGCCCCAGCATTTT. This chain uses TRBV19 with TRBJ1-5; D is undetermined. Per germline, CDR1 LNHDA and CDR2 SQIVND (reference sequence). The CDR3 length is 14 residues. V was clipped by 5 bases and J by 5 bases, with 13 bases between them.

This clonotype showed up just a few times. This chain uses TRBV6-2 or TRBV6-3 with TRBJ1-1; D unclear. Germline loops: CDR1 MNHEY, CDR2 SVGEGT. With 4 bases removed from V and 5 bases from J, the gap between germline ends came to 14 bases. This CDR3 comprises 14 residues. The DNA of the CDR3 is TGTGCCAGCAGTTCGCCCGGACGGGCTACTGAAGCTTTCTTT. Protein: CASSSPGRATEAFF.

This clonotype was found many times. The rearrangement links TRBV28 to TRBJ1-1; no reliable D call. Trimming removed 0 bases at V and 0 bases at J, with 11 bases between. The CDR3 extends over 16 amino acids. CDR1 and CDR2 (germline): MDHEN, SYDVKM. The DNA of the CDR3 is TGTGCCAGCAGTTTATGGGTCAGTAGAATGAACACTGAAGCTTTCTTT. Protein: CASSLWVSRMNTEAFF.

This clonotype was counted many times. This chain links TRBV20-1 with TRBJ2-7; the match to TRBD2 covers 13 bases. J gave up 2 bases and V 6 bases, and 4 bases lay outside the gene matches. This CDR3 contains 14 residues. Germline V gene data show CDR1 as DFQATT and CDR2 as SNEGSKA (reference sequence). This chain's CDR3 is CSASTSGRTYEQYF. The CDR3 DNA follows: TGCAGTGCGTCGACTAGCGGGAGGACCTACGAGCAGTACTTC.

This clonotype occurred many times. V and J are TRBV11-2 and TRBJ1-6; possible D gene TRBD1, 6 bases. Germline values: CDR1 SGHAT, CDR2 FQNNGV. V lost 2 bases and J lost 10, with 6 bases in between. This CDR3 comprises 12 residues. CDR3 bases: TGTGCCAGCAGCTTACAGGGGTCACCCCTCCACTTT. This encodes CASSLQGSPLHF.

This chain connects TRBV24-1 to TRBJ1-5, with 11 bases identical to TRBD1. This CDR3 contains 16 residues. Germline lookup yields CDR1 KGHDR and CDR2 SFDVKD. Germline trimming cut 4 bases from V and 9 bases from J; bases unmatched to any gene: 10. The chain's CDR3 is CATSDYGTGGLRPQHF. The CDR3 DNA follows: TGTGCCACCAGTGACTACGGGACAGGGGGACTGCGGCCCCAGCATTTT.

A few counts support this clonotype. The chain is built from TRBV5-1 and TRBJ2-7; no clear D. V lost 5 bases and J lost 8, with 14 bases in between. This CDR3 has 12 amino acids. Germline V CDR1 and CDR2: SGHRS, YFSETQ. The CDR3 protein is CASRGLNNKQYF. CDR3 nucleotide sequence: TGCGCCAGCAGAGGGCTCAACAATAAGCAGTACTTC.

The genes are TRBV7-9 and TRBJ1-4; a weak D match, TRBD1 (6 bases). The V gene's germline CDR1 is SEHNR and CDR2 FQNEAQ (reference sequence). The CDR3 runs 15 residues. Trimming left V 5 bases short and J 5 bases short, with 15 bases between. CDR3 in amino acids: CASSPNGGGNEKLFF. Written as DNA, the CDR3 is TGTGCCAGCAGCCCCAACGGGGGGGGCAATGAAAAACTGTTTTTT.

There are a few counts of this clonotype. CDR3 nucleotides: TGCAGCGGAATGGCGGCACCAGACTACGAGCAGTACTTC. Protein sequence: CSGMAAPDYEQYF. The genes are TRBV29-1 and TRBJ2-7; D uncertain. Deletions cut 7 bases from V and 3 bases from J, with 16 bases between. The CDR3 spans 13 residues. Germline V gene sequence: CDR1 SQVTM, CDR2 ANQGSEA.

This clonotype was picked up a small number of times. The V call is TRBV30, the J call TRBJ1-1; D might be TRBD1 (6 bases). This CDR3 comprises 11 residues. Germline CDR1 and CDR2: GTSNPN and SVGIG (reference sequence). With 5 bases removed from V and 10 bases from J, the gap between germline ends came to 14 bases. CDR3 DNA sequence: TGTGCCTGGGGTCACGGGACAAGAGCTTTCTTT. This sequence encodes CAWGHGTRAFF.

V gene TRBV5-1 combines with J gene TRBJ2-7; D unclear. Germline V lookup: CDR1 SGHRS, CDR2 YFSETQ. The V gene lost 0 bases and the J gene lost 3 bases, with 10 bases spanning the gap. The CDR3 loop spans 14 amino acids. The CDR3, as DNA: TGCGCCAGCAGCTTGGCCAGCCGTTTCTACGAGCAGTACTTC. Protein: CASSLASRFYEQYF.

This clonotype was recorded at least ten times. The chain has TRBV11-2 and TRBJ1-6; D not resolved. The CDR3 length is 15 residues. Trimming left V 1 base short and J 9 bases short, with 13 bases between. The germline gives CDR1 SGHAT, CDR2 FQNNGV. CDR3 nucleotide sequence: TGTGCCAGCAGCTTAGTTGCCCGTCAATTTTCACCCCTCCACTTT. It codes for CASSLVARQFSPLHF.

This clonotype has at least ten counts. V is TRBV12-3 or TRBV12-4 and J is TRBJ1-5; D not resolved. The CDR3 sequence is 15 residues long. V lost 2 bases and J lost 0, with 8 bases in between. CDR3 DNA: TGTGCCAGCAGTTTAACGTCAGTTAGCAATCAGCCCCAGCATTTT. Translating gives CASSLTSVSNQPQHF.

This clonotype was picked up many times. CDR3 bases: TGCAGCGTTGCTAGCGGGACCCTCCAAGAGACCCAGTACTTC. Its translation: CSVASGTLQETQYF. V and J are TRBV29-1 and TRBJ2-5; 9 nucleotides line up with TRBD2. The CDR3 contains 14 residues. Germline loops: CDR1 SQVTM, CDR2 ANQGSEA. V was pared by 4 bases and J by 1 base, with 4 bases of the junction left unmatched. Variable domain in full (rest from reference TRBV29-1 and TRBJ2-5): SAVISQKPSRDICQRGTSLTIQCQVDSQVTMMFWYRQQPGQSLTLIATANQGSEATYESGFVIDKFPISRPNLTFSTLTVSNMSPEDSSIYLCSVASGTLQETQYFGPGTRLLVL.

The chain links TRBV3-1 to TRBJ2-7; 10 bases line up with TRBD2. CDR1 and CDR2 (germline): LGHDT, YNNKEL (reference sequence). The V gene end was trimmed by 2 bases and the J gene end by 2 bases; junction bases not matched to a gene: 9. The CDR3 is made up of 17 amino acids. This CDR3 is CASSQQGLAYRTYEQYF. The CDR3 DNA follows: TGTGCCAGCAGCCAACAGGGACTAGCGTACAGAACCTACGAGCAGTACTTC.

This clonotype was seen repeatedly, ten times or more. CDR3 in DNA: TGTGCCAGCAGTTTTCGGACGAGTCAGGGCGGGGAGCTGTTTTTT. This translates into CASSFRTSQGGELFF. The genes are TRBV27 and TRBJ2-2; perhaps TRBD1 as D (5 bases). Trimming stripped 3 bases from V and 7 bases from J, with 15 bases between. In germline, CDR1 is MNHEY, CDR2 SMNVEV (reference sequence). The CDR3 consists of 15 residues.

This clonotype has just a few counts. V usage is TRBV6-1 and J usage is TRBJ2-2; weak D call: TRBD1 (5 bases). The CDR3 extends over 14 amino acids. V gave up 9 bases and J gave up 7 bases, with 18 bases separating them. Germline V gene data show CDR1 as MNHNS and CDR2 as SASEGT. CDR3 in DNA: TGTGCCAGGAGAAAAAGGGGATTGGGCGGGGAGCTGTTTTTT. This sequence encodes CARRKRGLGGELFF.